Presented here are 24 T cell receptor beta chains from one specimen sequenced in a study of response to subunit inactivated influenza vaccine. TCRdb processed the RT-PCR reads anew with MiXCR; each CDR3 protein has one entry. The sample shows 450,000 to 600,000 distinct CDR3 sequences, about 15% of them seen only once. Material: CD4+ T cells sorted from PBMCs, obtained around 25 months after vaccination. These receptors all come from a man aged 50 to 75 who received an inactivated influenza vaccine.

This sequence joins TRBV7-9 and TRBJ1-4; the D gene is possibly TRBD1 (5 bases). The length of the CDR3 is 14 residues. With 4 bases removed from V and 7 bases from J, the gap between germline ends came to 13 bases. The germline gives CDR1 SEHNR, CDR2 FQNEAQ (reference sequence). Here the CDR3 DNA reads TGTGCCAGCAGCTCCCAAGGGGTGGGTGAAAAACTGTTTTTT. Amino acid sequence: CASSSQGVGEKLFF.

J is TRBJ1-5 and V is TRBV28; no clear D gene. The germline V gene encodes CDR1 MDHEN and CDR2 SYDVKM. V shed 2 bases and J shed 0 bases, with 11 bases lying between them. This CDR3 region has 16 residues. The CDR3 region is CASSLQGLYSNQPQHF. The CDR3 region has the DNA TGTGCCAGCAGTTTACAAGGGCTATATAGCAATCAGCCCCAGCATTTT.

V gene TRBV7-8 combines with J gene TRBJ2-1; the match to TRBD2 covers 8 bases. This CDR3 spans 16 amino acids. Germline trimming cut 0 bases from V and 6 bases from J; bases unmatched to any gene: 7. CDR1 and CDR2 from the germline V gene are SGHVS and FQNEAQ. CDR3 residues: CASSLAGTRAANEQFF. In DNA, the CDR3 is TGTGCCAGCAGCTTAGCCGGGACTAGGGCCGCCAATGAGCAGTTCTTC.

The CDR3 spells CASSFSTTNYGYTF. The CDR3 nucleotides read TGTGCCAGCAGCTTTTCTACGACTAACTATGGCTACACCTTC. This chain uses TRBV3-1 with TRBJ1-2; D is unresolved. CDR3 length: 14 amino acids. Germline V gene sequence: CDR1 LGHDT, CDR2 YNNKEL (reference sequence). V lost 5 bases to trimming and J lost 0 bases, with 10 bases between them.

This clonotype was seen more than once but under ten times. The chain uses TRBV5-1 and TRBJ2-4; D may be TRBD2 (6 bases). V was trimmed by 3 bases and J by 3 bases, leaving 19 bases between them. CDR1 and CDR2 from the germline V gene are SGHRS and YFSETQ. The CDR3 contains 17 residues. The CDR3 nucleotides read TGCGCCAGCAGCTCGGACCTTAGCGGTACGGGCAAAAACATTCAGTACTTC. Translation: CASSSDLSGTGKNIQYF.

This clonotype was found a few times. The gene calls are TRBV5-1 and TRBJ1-6; D possibly corresponds to TRBD1 (5 bases). CDR3 size: 14 residues. Germline values: CDR1 SGHRS, CDR2 YFSETQ. V gave up 6 bases and J gave up 9 bases, with 16 bases separating them. This chain's CDR3 is CASKFRDPGSPLHF. CDR3 coding DNA: TGCGCCAGCAAATTTCGGGACCCTGGTTCACCCCTCCACTTT.

The chain is built from TRBV10-3 and TRBJ2-3; D remains unclear. The CDR3 covers 8 residues. Germline CDR1 ENHRY, CDR2 SYGVKD. Trimming pared 8 bases from V and 13 bases from J, leaving 7 bases between. CDR3 DNA sequence: TGTGCCATCGACTCAAAGTATTTT. Translated: CAIDSKYF.

V and J are TRBV5-1 and TRBJ2-3; TRBD2 matches at 12 bases. CDR1 and CDR2 (germline): SGHRS, YFSETQ. J gave up 10 bases and V 2 bases, and 5 bases lay outside the gene matches. This CDR3 has 14 residues. The CDR3 coding sequence is TGCGCCAGCAGCTTCTCTAGCGGGGGGGCGTCGCAGTATTTT. Protein product: CASSFSSGGASQYF.

V is TRBV27 and J is TRBJ1-5; D not certain. V lost 8 bases to trimming and J lost 0 bases, with 11 bases between them. The CDR3 contains 14 residues. The germline gives CDR1 MNHEY, CDR2 SMNVEV (reference sequence). The CDR3 here is CASWPDGSNQPQHF. CDR3 coding DNA: TGTGCCAGCTGGCCCGACGGTAGCAATCAGCCCCAGCATTTT.

Only a few counts were recorded for this clonotype. CDR3 sequence: CASSYAGGLREQYF. In DNA, the CDR3 is TGTGCCAGCAGTTACGCAGGGGGATTAAGGGAGCAGTACTTC. The chain carries TRBV6-5 and TRBJ2-7, with 7 bases that match TRBD1. The CDR3 consists of 14 residues. Looked up from germline, CDR1 is MNHEY and CDR2 is SVGAGI. Trimming cost V 2 bases and J 7 bases; bases outside gene matches: 8.

This clonotype was detected only a few times. This chain joins TRBV21-1 and TRBJ1-1; TRBD1 was called by the table and not checked on the DNA. TRBV21-1 corresponds to a pseudogene. This CDR3 region has 15 residues. This CDR3 reads CASSPRTGRGTEAFF. CDR3 DNA: TGTGCCAGCAGCCCCCGGACAGGGAGAGGCACTGAAGCTTTCTTT.

The chain joins TRBV5-1 to TRBJ2-3; possibly TRBD1 for D (6 bases). The ends were cut back, 3 bases at V and 2 bases at J, with 10 bases in the middle. Germline V CDR1 and CDR2: SGHRS, YFSETQ. The CDR3 consists of 14 residues. This CDR3 reads CASSSDRLTDTQYF. In DNA form, the CDR3 reads TGCGCCAGCAGCTCGGACAGACTCACAGATACGCAGTATTTT.

V is TRBV20-1 and J is TRBJ1-5; 8 nucleotides agree with TRBD1. V was pared by 6 bases and J by 4 bases, with 11 bases of the junction left unmatched. Germline V CDR1 and CDR2: DFQATT, SNEGSKA (reference sequence). This CDR3 comprises 15 residues. The DNA for the CDR3 is TGCAGTGCGGCCTTGGCTCAGGGGGCAAATCAGCCCCAGCATTTT. It is translated as CSAALAQGANQPQHF.

The rearrangement uses TRBV7-8 and TRBJ1-5, with D hard to call. This CDR3 contains 14 residues. Per germline, CDR1 SGHVS and CDR2 FQNEAQ. V lost 6 bases and J 3 bases, leaving 12 bases between the germline ends. The CDR3 reads CASSSDFFNQPQHF. CDR3 nucleotide sequence: TGTGCCAGCAGTTCAGACTTCTTCAATCAGCCCCAGCATTTT.

This clonotype was seen only a few times. This chain links TRBV15 with TRBJ2-4; 7 nucleotides agree with TRBD2. Germline V CDR1 and CDR2: LNHNV, YYDKDF (reference sequence). V lost 3 bases, J lost 0 bases, and 5 bases stayed unmatched. The CDR3 is 16 amino acids. The DNA of the CDR3 is TGTGCCACCAGCAGGACGCCGGGGGGAGCCAAAAACATTCAGTACTTC. Its translation is CATSRTPGGAKNIQYF.

V is TRBV4-3 and J is TRBJ2-3, with a possible D match to TRBD2 (6 bases). The CDR3 is 15 residues long. The V end was cut by 5 bases, the J end by 4 bases, with 16 bases between. The V gene's germline CDR1 is LGHNA and CDR2 YSLEER. CDR3 protein: CASSGTGTPSDTQYF. In nucleotides, the CDR3 is TGCGCCAGCAGCGGGACCGGGACTCCCTCAGATACGCAGTATTTT.

This clonotype has ten or more counts. The chain links TRBV7-2 to TRBJ1-1; D remains unclear. Germline V lookup: CDR1 SGHTA, CDR2 FQGNSA. V gave up 5 bases and J gave up 0 bases, with 13 bases separating them. The CDR3 consists of 15 residues. The CDR3 is CASSLDYNMNTEAFF. CDR3 nucleotide sequence: TGTGCCAGCAGCCTCGATTATAATATGAACACTGAAGCTTTCTTT.

This clonotype came up a few times. This rearrangement joins TRBV7-9 to TRBJ2-3; TRBD2 agrees at 7 bases. The ends lost 0 bases at V and 3 bases at J; junction bases unmatched: 6. Germline V gives CDR1 SEHNR, CDR2 FQNEAQ (reference sequence). The CDR3 consists of 16 residues. CDR3 sequence (DNA): TGTGCCAGCAGCTTAGCGGCGGGAGTAGGGACAGATACGCAGTATTTT. Translating it yields CASSLAAGVGTDTQYF.

This clonotype appeared a few times. The J gene is TRBJ2-1, the V gene TRBV6-1; D call uncertain. The CDR3 spans 16 residues. Germline-derived CDR1 and CDR2 are MNHNS and SASEGT. V lost 4 bases to trimming and J lost 3 bases, with 16 bases between them. CDR3 DNA: TGTGCCAGCAGTGCGCCTTTAGTACTCGGCTACAATGAGCAGTTCTTC. Translated, it gives CASSAPLVLGYNEQFF.

A few counts support this clonotype. The chain combines TRBV19 with TRBJ2-1, with 10 bases that match TRBD2. The CDR3 sequence is 15 residues long. J lost 1 base, V lost 10 bases, and 7 bases had no gene match. CDR1 is LNHDA, CDR2 SQIVND, per germline (reference sequence). Here the CDR3 DNA reads TGTGCCACCCAAAGCGGGAGGGTTTCCTACAATGAGCAGTTCTTC. Its translation: CATQSGRVSYNEQFF.

This rearrangement joins TRBV2 to TRBJ2-5; D is undetermined. The germline CDR1 and CDR2 sequences are SNHLY and FYNNEI. V lost 6 bases and J 5 bases, leaving 7 bases between the germline ends. CDR3 length: 11 amino acids. The DNA of the CDR3 is TGTGCCAGCAGCGGTGATGAGACCCAGTACTTC. Residues: CASSGDETQYF.

This clonotype was seen ten or more times. The rearrangement links TRBV5-6 to TRBJ1-1; TRBD1 agrees at 9 bases. This CDR3 comprises 17 residues. From germline, CDR1 is SGHDT and CDR2 YYEEEE. The ends lost 4 bases at V and 4 bases at J; junction bases unmatched: 14. This CDR3 reads CASSLFAGTGWTTEAFF. The CDR3, as DNA: TGTGCCAGCAGCCTATTCGCAGGGACAGGGTGGACCACTGAAGCTTTCTTT. The complete variable domain, with remaining parts taken from reference TRBV5-6 and TRBJ1-1, reads DAGVTQSPTHLIKTRGQQVTLRCSPKSGHDTVSWYQQALGQGPQFIFQYYEEEERQRGNFPDRFSGHQFPNYSSELNVNALLLGDSALYLCASSLFAGTGWTTEAFFGQGTRLTVV.

This clonotype has more than one count but fewer than ten. The genes are TRBV3-1 and TRBJ2-2, with D maybe TRBD2 (5 bases). Looked up from germline, CDR1 is LGHDT and CDR2 is YNNKEL (reference sequence). There are 15 residues in the CDR3. V was clipped by 1 base and J by 6 bases, with 12 bases between them. Here the CDR3 DNA reads TGTGCCAGCAGCCAAGCCGGGATCGGCGCCGGGGAGCTGTTTTTT. Residues: CASSQAGIGAGELFF.

This clonotype occurred many times. The chain employs TRBV29-1 and TRBJ2-3; D unclear. Germline V gene data show CDR1 as SQVTM and CDR2 as ANQGSEA. The CDR3 runs to 14 residues. Trimming took off 3 bases at V and 1 base at J, with 11 bases between the two ends. CDR3 in DNA: TGCAGCGTTGAGCTACTGGTTGGCACAGATACGCAGTATTTT. It is translated as CSVELLVGTDTQYF.